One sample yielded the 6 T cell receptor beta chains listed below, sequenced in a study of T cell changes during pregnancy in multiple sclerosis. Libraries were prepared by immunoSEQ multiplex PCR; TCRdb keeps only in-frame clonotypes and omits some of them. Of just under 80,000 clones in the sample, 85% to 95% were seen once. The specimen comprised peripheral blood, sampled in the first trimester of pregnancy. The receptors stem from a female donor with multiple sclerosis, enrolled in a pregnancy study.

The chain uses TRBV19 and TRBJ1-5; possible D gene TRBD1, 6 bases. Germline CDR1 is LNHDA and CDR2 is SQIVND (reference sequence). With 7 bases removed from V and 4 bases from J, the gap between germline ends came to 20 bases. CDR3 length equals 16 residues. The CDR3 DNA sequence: TGTGCCAGTACCACCTTCCGAAAGGGGGAAAATCAGCCCCAGCATTTT. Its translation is CASTTFRKGENQPQHF.

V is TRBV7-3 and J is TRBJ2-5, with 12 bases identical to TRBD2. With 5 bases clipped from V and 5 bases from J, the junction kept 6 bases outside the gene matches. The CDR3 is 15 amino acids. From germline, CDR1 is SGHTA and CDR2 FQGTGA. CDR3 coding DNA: TGTGCCAGCAGCGCTAGCGGGGGGGATGGGGAGACCCAGTACTTC. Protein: CASSASGGDGETQYF.

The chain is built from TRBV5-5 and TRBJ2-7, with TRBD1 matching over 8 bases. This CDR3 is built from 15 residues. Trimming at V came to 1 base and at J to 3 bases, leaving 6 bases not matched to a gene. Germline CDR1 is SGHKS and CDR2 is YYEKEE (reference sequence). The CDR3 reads CASSLRGQGGYEQYF. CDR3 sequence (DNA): TGTGCCAGCAGCTTGCGAGGACAGGGAGGCTACGAGCAGTACTTC.

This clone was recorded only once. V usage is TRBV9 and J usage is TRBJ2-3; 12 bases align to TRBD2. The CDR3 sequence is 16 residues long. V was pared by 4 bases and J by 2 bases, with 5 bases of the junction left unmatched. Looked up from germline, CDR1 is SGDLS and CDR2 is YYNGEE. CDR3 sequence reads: CASSLLAGGVTDTQYF. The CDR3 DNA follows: TGTGCCAGCAGCCTCCTAGCGGGAGGGGTCACAGATACGCAGTATTTT.

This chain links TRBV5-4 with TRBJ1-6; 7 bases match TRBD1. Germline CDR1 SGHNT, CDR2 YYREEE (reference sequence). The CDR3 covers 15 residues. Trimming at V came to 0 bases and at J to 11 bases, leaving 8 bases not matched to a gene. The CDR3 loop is CASSLGTGFFTPLHF. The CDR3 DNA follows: TGTGCCAGCAGCTTGGGGACAGGTTTTTTTACACCCCTCCACTTT.

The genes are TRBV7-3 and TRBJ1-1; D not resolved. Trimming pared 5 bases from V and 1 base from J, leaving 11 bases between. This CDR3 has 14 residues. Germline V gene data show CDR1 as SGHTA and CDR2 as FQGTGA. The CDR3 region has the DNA TGTGCCAGCAGCCCCCTCGGAGGGAACACTGAAGCTTTCTTT. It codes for CASSPLGGNTEAFF.